These 15 T cell receptor beta chains share one sample of origin, sequenced in a study of blood T cell repertoires in COVID-19. Libraries were prepared by immunoSEQ multiplex PCR; TCRdb keeps only in-frame clonotypes and omits some of them. The data contain about 210,000 clones, 70% to 90% of them singletons. The sequenced material came from peripheral blood. The receptors come from a man aged 35 to 55 with acute or convalescent COVID-19.

This clone was seen only once. J is TRBJ2-2 and V is TRBV7-6; 8 bases align to TRBD1. Germline V CDR1 and CDR2: SGHVS, FNYEAQ. V was pared by 5 bases and J by 0 bases, with 2 bases of the junction left unmatched. This CDR3 spans 15 amino acids. CDR3 loop: CASSQQGANTGELFF. The DNA of the CDR3 is TGTGCCAGCAGCCAACAGGGGGCGAACACCGGGGAGCTGTTTTTT.

This chain joins TRBV28 and TRBJ2-4, with 8 bases identical to TRBD2. V lost 5 bases, J lost 0 bases, and 3 bases stayed unmatched. The CDR3 extends over 15 amino acids. Looked up from germline, CDR1 is MDHEN and CDR2 is SYDVKM. CDR3 sequence: CASSPREGAKNIQYF. The CDR3 bases are TGTGCCAGCAGTCCCCGGGAGGGAGCCAAAAACATTCAGTACTTC.

The genes are TRBV7-8 and TRBJ1-4; perhaps TRBD1 as D (5 bases). This CDR3 has 16 amino acids. Deletions cut 2 bases from V and 8 bases from J, with 18 bases between. CDR1 SGHVS and CDR2 FQNEAQ come from the germline V gene. CDR3 amino acids: CASSLLVTGGWEKLFF. CDR3 sequence (DNA): TGTGCCAGCAGCTTATTGGTCACAGGCGGCTGGGAAAAACTGTTTTTT.

The chain combines TRBV30 with TRBJ1-1, with 7 bases fitting TRBD1. The CDR3 has 14 residues. The germline V gene has CDR1 GTSNPN and CDR2 SVGIG (reference sequence). V was clipped by 2 bases and J by 3 bases; unmatched bases: 6. The CDR3 DNA reads as TGTGCCTGGAGTCGGCTACAGGGGTACACTGAAGCTTTCTTT. This translates into CAWSRLQGYTEAFF.

This clone was found once. The rearrangement links TRBV7-9 to TRBJ2-1; D may be TRBD2 (5 bases). V was cut by 7 bases and J by 0 bases, with 13 bases left in between. Germline V CDR1 and CDR2: SEHNR, FQNEAQ (reference sequence). This CDR3 is 15 amino acids long. CDR3 nucleotides: TGTGCCAGCACCGGAGAGGAGGACTCCTACAATGAGCAGTTCTTC. Its protein product is CASTGEEDSYNEQFF.

V usage is TRBV30 and J usage is TRBJ2-2; 7 bases fit TRBD1. This CDR3 spans 16 amino acids. The V gene's germline CDR1 is GTSNPN and CDR2 SVGIG (reference sequence). The junction had 12 bases not matched to a gene; V was cut back by 4 bases and J by 4 bases. The CDR3: CAWTYTGDPGTGELFF. In DNA form, the CDR3 reads TGTGCCTGGACCTACACAGGGGATCCTGGCACCGGGGAGCTGTTTTTT.

This chain joins TRBV2 and TRBJ1-5; tentative D call: TRBD1 (6 bases). The V end was cut by 3 bases, the J end by 5 bases, with 14 bases between. There are 15 residues in the CDR3. CDR1 and CDR2 from the germline V gene are SNHLY and FYNNEI. The CDR3, as DNA: TGTGCCAGCAGTGACTCGGGGGGCGCTTATCAGCCCCAGCATTTT. Protein: CASSDSGGAYQPQHF.

V usage is TRBV6-5 and J usage is TRBJ1-6, with D unclear. The CDR3 consists of 14 residues. Trimming pared 8 bases from V and 8 bases from J, leaving 16 bases between. From germline, CDR1 is MNHEY and CDR2 SVGAGI. CDR3 nucleotide sequence: TGTGCCAGCGGAACCCGGACTCCCCATTCACCCCTCCACTTT. Protein product: CASGTRTPHSPLHF.

The chain couples TRBV15 to TRBJ2-7; 11 bases are a match to TRBD1. V gave up 5 bases and J gave up 3 bases; unmatched junction bases: 6. Germline assignment: CDR1 LNHNV and CDR2 YYDKDF (reference sequence). The CDR3 spans 15 residues. This CDR3 is CATSGGTGGFYEQYF. In DNA form, the CDR3 reads TGTGCCACCAGCGGAGGGACAGGGGGATTCTACGAGCAGTACTTC.

This chain joins TRBV29-1 and TRBJ2-1; 7 nucleotides match TRBD2. Germline values: CDR1 SQVTM, CDR2 ANQGSEA. Trimming at V came to 4 bases and at J to 12 bases, leaving 15 bases not matched to a gene. The CDR3 is 14 amino acids. The CDR3 nucleotides read TGCAGCGTTGTATATGTCGGGGGGTACGTCGTGCAGTTCTTC. Encoded protein: CSVVYVGGYVVQFF.

V gene TRBV9 combines with J gene TRBJ1-2; D perhaps matches TRBD1 (6 bases). The CDR3 length is 14 residues. Trimming stripped 0 bases from V and 4 bases from J, with 10 bases between. From germline, CDR1 is SGDLS and CDR2 YYNGEE. The CDR3 loop reads CASSVVQGTYGYTF. The CDR3 coding sequence is TGTGCCAGCAGCGTAGTGCAGGGGACCTATGGCTACACCTTC.

The chain uses TRBV9 and TRBJ1-6, with TRBD1 as a possible D gene (6 bases). CDR3 length: 16 residues. V was clipped by 3 bases and J by 7 bases, with 17 bases between them. Germline CDR1 is SGDLS and CDR2 is YYNGEE. The CDR3 DNA sequence: TGTGCCAGCAGCGCCGGCCCCGGGACAAACAATTCACCCCTCCACTTT. The encoded protein is CASSAGPGTNNSPLHF.

This clone was recorded only once. This rearrangement joins TRBV4-2 to TRBJ2-7, with 7 bases that match TRBD2. Per the germline V gene, CDR1 is LGHNA and CDR2 is YNFKEQ. The V and J ends lost 0 bases and 2 bases, in that order; junction bases with no gene match: 7. The CDR3 has 16 amino acids. This chain's CDR3 is CASSQDIPGGTYEQYF. The CDR3 nucleotides read TGTGCCAGCAGCCAAGATATACCGGGAGGTACCTACGAGCAGTACTTC.

V gene TRBV12-3 or TRBV12-4 combines with J gene TRBJ2-5; D uncertain. The length of the CDR3 is 12 residues. The V and J ends lost 5 bases and 3 bases respectively, with 7 bases between them. The CDR3 loop reads CASSVPKETQYF. As DNA, the CDR3 is TGTGCCAGCAGTGTCCCAAAAGAGACCCAGTACTTC.

V gene TRBV6-1 combines with J gene TRBJ1-5; D may be TRBD1 (5 bases). The CDR3 is 16 residues long. Trimming removed 4 bases from V and 1 base from J, with 14 bases in between. Germline V gene data show CDR1 as MNHNS and CDR2 as SASEGT. CDR3 in DNA: TGTGCCAGCAGTGCCCGGGGCCGGGGGAGCAATCAGCCCCAGCATTTT. It yields the protein CASSARGRGSNQPQHF.